This T cell receptor beta chain is drawn from a study of cytomegalovirus exposure and HLA in healthy donors (dated by TCRdb to 2015 to 2018). Broadly, across the study: According to an earlier analysis of 587 of the donors, about 179 million T cells yielded 90 million to 140 million unique TCR beta sequences and approximately 300 Gb of sequence data. An early release that covered fewer than 800 HLA-typed donors contained approximately 300 gigabases of sequencing data and about 84 million unique TCR sequences. Of the 300 to 450 genotyped donors, around 81% fell in the genetic ancestry cluster associated with self-reported Caucasian donors. The study was designed to test whether signatures of past pathogen exposure could be identified by cataloging public T cell receptors. The study profiled the T cell repertoires of fewer than 850 subjects by immunosequencing and related them to cytomegalovirus serostatus. Besides the first cohort of 666 subjects, a separate validation cohort made up of over 95 different subjects was used. To predict cytomegalovirus infection status, the study combined high-throughput TCR immunosequencing, statistical association of individual TCRs with disease status, and machine learning. In a later analysis, previously published TCR beta repertoires from several hundred donors were re-analyzed and high-resolution HLA genotyping was added so that TCR occurrence patterns could be studied. Rather than using new phenotypic data, the later analysis identified candidate immune exposures from TCR beta sequences and from how often those sequences occurred across donors. An earlier analysis of around 540 of the donors applied high-throughput TCR beta sequencing to assess whether each TCR beta V gene segment acted as functional or pseudogenic. Donor age, sex, ethnicity and CMV serostatus were collected together with the repertoire data. A later genetic analysis used genome-wide SNP genotypes for 398 of the 666 donors, treating that subset as a discovery cohort. Every repertoire in the discovery cohort had been generated on one and the same sequencing platform. HLA typing included class I and class II loci at four-digit resolution. Typing coverage varied by locus: roughly 629-630 donors for A, B, C, DRB1 and DQB1; 500 to 550 for DQA1; around 610 for DPA1; around 450 for DPB1. About five DR-DQ haplotypes were handled as single units for association and clustering because linkage in the cohort was strong. Among 300 to 500 genotyped donors of the cohort, an average of around 250,000 unique TCR beta nucleotide sequences was sequenced per donor, of which about 18% were non-productive.

Including the terminal cysteine and phenylalanine, the CDR3 comprises 15 residues. Only the CDR3 portion is preserved as DNA: 45 bases, with reading frame beginning at the first base. V sheds 3 bases and J sheds 0 bases, leaving 9 bases between their ends. From a lookup of the germline V gene, CDR1 and CDR2 are MDHEN and SYDVKM. Worth noting for this clone: What this receptor recognizes is not known. No much larger clone is present one base from it, and per-base qualities are unavailable.

Broader findings and caveats from the paper: The cohort was sequenced for TCR beta chains only, and without alpha or paired-chain data the features that could be detected were limited. Three of the identified cytomegalovirus-associated TCR beta chains were confirmed in vitro to be specific for cytomegalovirus antigens. A group of highly shared sequence variants was considered likely to be a technical artifact of the sequencing pipeline. A further reported finding was that TCR beta sequences accurately predicted the HLA-A and HLA-B alleles for most subjects in the first cohort. Over 15 rarely observed V segments, including chromosome 9 orphons, were excluded from the earlier analysis of some 590 of the donors because counts were too low. Correlated functional status among segregating V segments might be attributable to linkage disequilibrium, but an unknown experimental factor could not be ruled out. Several of the top co-occurrence clusters appeared to be linked to parvovirus B19, influenza, CMV and Epstein-Barr virus, according to a later analysis. According to the authors, the approach could potentially be generalized to other disease states and immunological phenotypes. According to a later analysis, TCR association rates differed among HLA loci, with DRB1 alleles showing the most associated TCRs and HLA-C alleles showing the fewest. In a later genetic analysis, a missense DCLRE1C variant was associated with V-gene and J-gene trimming of TCR beta chains, and the association was replicated in an independent cohort. When HLA alleles, especially DR and DQ, strongly co-occurred, attributing TCR associations to individual alleles was difficult. According to a later analysis, most CMV-associated TCR beta chains appeared to be HLA-restricted, and the HLA associations seemed to be driven largely by CMV exposure. An earlier analysis of approximately 600 of the donors showed that most TCR beta V segments appeared in productive rearrangements either about 87% or about 30% of the time, which broadly matched IMGT annotations. Because HLA typing was missing for some donors at each locus, association tests included only the typed subset. Sequencing depth was assumed to be roughly uniform across donors in the presence/absence analyses, though that assumption may not hold. The study listed 150 to 200 TCR beta chains as associated with cytomegalovirus. The only immune exposure information available for the cohort was CMV serostatus. In a later genetic analysis, fewer N-insertions in productive TCRs were reported among donors in an Asian-associated ancestry cluster than the roughly 640-donor mean. The 87-base-pair reads could not distinguish some IMGT-functional V segments, including TRBV6-2 and TRBV6-3, so those segments were excluded. A later analysis found that HLA-associated TCR beta chains were more clonally expanded and had lower generation probabilities than equally common non-associated chains. The classifier was reported to diagnose cytomegalovirus status with high specificity and sensitivity in both the original cohort and the validation cohort. While some public TCRs were present in many individuals, most TCR sequences turned up only very rarely across donors. At a false discovery rate of 0.05, a later analysis linked 15,000 to 20,000 TCR beta sequences to specific HLA alleles.

Receptor libraries were prepared by the immunoSEQ multiplex PCR assay. A mixture of 60 forward primers for TCR Vbeta segments and 13 reverse primers for TCR Jbeta segments was used in the multiplex PCR. Amplification of the CDR3 region of rearranged TCR beta genes was performed with a multiplex PCR assay on genomic DNA. The Illumina HiSeq System was used to sequence the amplified TCR beta libraries as 87-base-pair reads. The paper's processing steps were these. Across the roughly 640 repertoires, a later analysis counted tens of millions of unique TCR beta chains, 9.5 million to 13 million of which were shared by at least two donors. To remove PCR and sequencing errors, raw reads were error-corrected and collapsed into unique sequences using a nearest-neighbor algorithm that merged closely related sequences. To assign V, D and J gene segments, CDR3 sequences were aligned to IMGT reference sequences. For a sequence to be retained, a match of at least six nucleotides was required to both a V gene segment and a J gene segment. A rearrangement was called productive if the CDR3 had no stop codons and remained in frame with V and J, and every other rearrangement was called non-productive. CDR3 was defined according to IMGT convention as the region running from the second conserved V-encoded cysteine to the conserved J-encoded phenylalanine. The earlier analysis of about 590 of the donors excluded sequences that lacked an unambiguous match to a single V gene segment. In an earlier analysis of approximately 500 of the donors, a V segment was called functional when productive rearrangements were above 56.7%, and segregating when the standard deviation between donors exceeded 5%. A statistical classification framework was built to diagnose cytomegalovirus status from the catalog of TCR beta chain sequences. V and J gene assignment, in a later analysis, came from comparing TCR nucleotide sequences with IMGT/GENE-DB human TR gene sequences. The TCRdist pipeline was used in a later analysis to assign CDR3 sequences and most-parsimonious VDJ recombination scenarios. In a later analysis, every TCR beta chain was defined by the combination of its CDR3 amino acid sequence and its V-gene family, and reads without a unique V-gene family were dropped. A later analysis removed several hundred highly shared, low-generation-probability nucleotide sequences to deal with suspected cross-contamination and a sequencing artifact. For each public chain, a later analysis derived a clonal expansion index from normalized ranks of inferred template counts within each repertoire. In a later analysis, generation probabilities were computed using a VDJ recombination model fitted to out-of-frame rearrangements, and the results were checked against IGoR. In a later analysis, hypergeometric tests were used to score TCR-TCR, TCR-HLA and TCR-CMV co-occurrence, with a repertoire-size bias correction applied to TCR pairs. A later analysis estimated false discovery rates by permuting HLA or CMV assignments 20 times. In a later analysis, co-occurring TCRs were grouped using DBSCAN, with TCRdist sequence similarity added in when clustering inside HLA-allele-positive subsets. Repertoires with fewer than 30,000 or more than 120,000 public chains, plus five repertoires with anomalous nucleotide sharing, were excluded from co-occurrence clustering. TCRdb re-hosts the immuneACCESS table, in-frame sequences only. Its copies lack some clones; in the studies checked, an unresolved V gene accounts for under half of them, and the cause for the rest is not known. Clonal size and the V and J genes are those of that table, whereas D and trimming came from the DNA. This sample has about 130,000 clones in its table, and 60% to 85% of those were observed once. In total, the top ten clones hold 1.2% of the sample.

The cohort was made up of roughly 670 healthy bone marrow donors. At the time of sampling, all cohort members were nominally healthy, though unrecorded immune exposures were likely present. The donor tested CMV seronegative and was one of the 352 seronegative cohort members. Each donor provided a peripheral blood sample, and peripheral blood mononuclear cells were used for TCR beta sequencing. Genomic DNA extraction from the blood cell samples was performed with the Qiagen DNeasy Blood Extraction Kit. Sequencing was done on a sample of PBMCs. In this chain, TRBV28 is recombined with TRBJ2-4; a weak D assignment points to TRBD2 (5 bases agree). The TCR comes from a female donor in good health and CMV-seronegative. The DNA sequence reads TGTGCCAGCAGTTTTGGAGGTACAGCCAAAAACATTCAGTACTTC. The resulting protein is CASSFGGTAKNIQYF.